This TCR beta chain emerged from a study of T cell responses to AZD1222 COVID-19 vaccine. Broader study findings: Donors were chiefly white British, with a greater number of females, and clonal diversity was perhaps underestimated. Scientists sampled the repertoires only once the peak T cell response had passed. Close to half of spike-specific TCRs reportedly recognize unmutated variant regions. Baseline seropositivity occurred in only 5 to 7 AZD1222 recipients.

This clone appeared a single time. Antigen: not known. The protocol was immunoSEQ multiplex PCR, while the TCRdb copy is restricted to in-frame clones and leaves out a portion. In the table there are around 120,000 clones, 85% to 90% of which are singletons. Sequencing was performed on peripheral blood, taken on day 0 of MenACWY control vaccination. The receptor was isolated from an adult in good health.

CDR3 sequence: CASSLDYNRDDQYF. CDR3 sequence (DNA): TGTGCCAGCAGCTTAGATTATAACAGGGACGACCAGTACTTC. J is TRBJ2-5 and V is TRBV11-2; D possibly corresponds to TRBD1 (6 bases). CDR3 length: 14 amino acids. CDR1 and CDR2 from the germline V gene are SGHAT and FQNNGV. V shed 0 bases and J shed 10 bases, with 15 bases lying between them.